One sample yielded the 14 T cell receptor beta chains listed below, sequenced in a study of OX40 agonist ivuxolimab in advanced cancers. The table came from immunoSEQ multiplex PCR; TCRdb's copy has only in-frame clones and leaves some out. The sample includes 57,000 or so clones, 80% to 90% of them seen just once. This sample comprised CD4+ or CD8+ T cells sorted from blood, obtained in a trial of the OX40 agonist ivuxolimab. These TCRs come from an adult with an advanced solid tumor such as melanoma, head and neck, liver or kidney cancer.

The chain joins TRBV28 to TRBJ2-7, with D unresolved. Germline CDR1 reads MDHEN; CDR2 reads SYDVKM. The CDR3 has 14 residues. Trimming left V 5 bases short and J 5 bases short, with 16 bases between. The CDR3 protein is CASSPRTDRNEQYF. CDR3 nucleotides: TGTGCCAGCAGTCCCCGGACCGATCGGAACGAGCAGTACTTC.

The CDR3 here is CASSQDRPSLAKNIQYF. CDR3 DNA sequence: TGTGCCAGCAGCCAAGATCGACCCTCCCTAGCCAAAAACATTCAGTACTTC. The chain has TRBV4-2 and TRBJ2-4, with D unclear. The germline V gene encodes CDR1 LGHNA and CDR2 YNFKEQ. Trimming shortened V by 0 bases and J by 0 bases, and 12 bases separated the two germline ends. The CDR3 totals 17 residues.

The chain carries TRBV9 and TRBJ1-3; TRBD1 agrees at 11 bases. J was trimmed by 0 bases and V by 3 bases; bases with no gene match: 2. The CDR3 is 16 amino acids. The V gene's germline CDR1 is SGDLS and CDR2 YYNGEE. The CDR3 sequence: CASSGGTGGSGNTIYF. The CDR3 DNA reads as TGTGCCAGCAGCGGCGGGACAGGGGGCTCTGGAAACACCATATATTTT. Variable domain in full (rest from reference TRBV9 and TRBJ1-3): DSGVTQTPKHLITATGQRVTLRCSPRSGDLSVYWYQQSLDQGLQFLIQYYNGEERAKGNILERFSAQQFPDLHSELNLSSLELGDSALYFCASSGGTGGSGNTIYFGEGSWLTVV.

The chain has TRBV28 and TRBJ1-5; 9 bases agree with TRBD1. Trimming took 5 bases from V and 13 from J; bases not matched to a gene: 9. This CDR3 is built from 13 residues. CDR1 MDHEN and CDR2 SYDVKM come from the germline V gene. The CDR3 sequence: CASSPGQGPLQHF. For the CDR3, the DNA is TGTGCCAGCAGTCCTGGACAGGGGCCGCTGCAGCATTTT.

The rearrangement uses TRBV10-3 and TRBJ2-7; no clear D gene. This CDR3 region has 16 residues. Trimming took off 10 bases at V and 0 bases at J, with 22 bases between the two ends. Germline-derived CDR1 and CDR2 are ENHRY and SYGVKD. The CDR3 spells CATLPFRALSSYEQYF. DNA for the CDR3: TGTGCCACACTTCCCTTTCGAGCACTAAGCTCCTACGAGCAGTACTTC.

This chain joins TRBV19 and TRBJ1-5; 7 bases line up with TRBD1. V lost 5 bases to trimming and J lost 7 bases; unmatched junction nucleotides: 2. The V gene's germline CDR1 is LNHDA and CDR2 SQIVND (reference sequence). The CDR3 totals 12 residues. The DNA for the CDR3 is TGTGCCAGTAGTCAGGGGGAGCAGCCCCAGCATTTT. This encodes CASSQGEQPQHF. The full variable domain, in which reference TRBV19 and TRBJ1-5 provide the parts outside the CDR3, is DGGITQSPKYLFRKEGQNVTLSCEQNLNHDAMYWYRQDPGQGLRLIYYSQIVNDFQKGDIAEGYSVSREKKESFPLTVTSAQKNPTAFYLCASSQGEQPQHFGDGTRLSIL.

This clone was counted once. The gene calls are TRBV10-3 and TRBJ2-5; weak D call: TRBD1 (5 bases). Germline CDR1 and CDR2: ENHRY and SYGVKD. Between the trimmed V and J ends, which lost 3 bases and 9 bases, there was a span of 11 bases. The CDR3 is 12 residues long. The DNA of the CDR3 is TGTGCCATCAGTGAAGGGGTACTATCCCAGTACTTC. Translation: CAISEGVLSQYF.

The rearrangement uses TRBV5-6 and TRBJ2-5; D gene ambiguous. Trimming stripped 4 bases from V and 5 bases from J, with 9 bases between. Per the germline V gene, CDR1 is SGHDT and CDR2 is YYEEEE. The CDR3 length is 12 residues. CDR3 DNA: TGTGCCAGCAGCGTAGCTGGGGAGACCCAGTACTTC. Its protein is CASSVAGETQYF.

This sequence joins TRBV7-3 and TRBJ2-3; D is possibly TRBD1 (6 bases). V dropped 4 bases and J dropped 6 bases, with 14 bases sitting between them. CDR1 and CDR2 from the germline V gene are SGHTA and FQGTGA. CDR3 length: 14 amino acids. CDR3 in DNA: TGTGCCAGCAGCTCGGGACATCCCACGGATACGCAGTATTTT. Protein product: CASSSGHPTDTQYF.

The chain links TRBV2 to TRBJ2-4; D gene uncertain. Germline V lookup: CDR1 SNHLY, CDR2 FYNNEI. V gave up 1 base and J gave up 0 bases, with 4 bases separating them. The length of the CDR3 is 14 residues. CDR3 in DNA: TGTGCCAGCAGTGAAGACAGAGCCAAAAACATTCAGTACTTC. Its protein is CASSEDRAKNIQYF.

The chain employs TRBV12-5 and TRBJ1-1; possibly TRBD1 for D (5 bases). Germline-derived CDR1 and CDR2 are LGHNT and FRNRAP. The CDR3 is 12 residues long. The germline V and J ends were trimmed by 7 bases and 4 bases, with 10 bases remaining between them. The DNA of the CDR3 is TGTGCTAGTGTTGGGGGGGGCACTGAAGCTTTCTTT. This encodes CASVGGGTEAFF.

The chain employs TRBV7-2 and TRBJ2-2; 12 bases are a match to TRBD2. This CDR3 spans 17 amino acids. With V trimmed by 6 bases and J by 5 bases, 10 bases remained unmatched. Germline lookup yields CDR1 SGHTA and CDR2 FQGNSA. The CDR3 DNA follows: TGTGCCAGCAGTCGACTAGCGGGGGCCTTAGGTACCGGGGAGCTGTTTTTT. Translating it yields CASSRLAGALGTGELFF. Combining the CDR3 with reference TRBV7-2 and TRBJ2-2 gives the whole variable domain GAGVSQSPSNKVTEKGKDVELRCDPISGHTALYWYRQSLGQGLEFLIYFQGNSAPDKSGLPSDRFSAERTGGSVSTLTIQRTQQEDSAVYLCASSRLAGALGTGELFFGEGSRLTVL.

The chain couples TRBV10-1 to TRBJ2-1; D gene ambiguous. Germline CDR1 is WNHNN and CDR2 is SYGVQD (reference sequence). The CDR3 loop spans 16 amino acids. With 5 bases removed from V and 0 bases from J, the gap between germline ends came to 14 bases. In DNA, the CDR3 is TGCGCCAGCAGTTATACATTAGGTGTCTCCTACAATGAGCAGTTCTTC. Its translation is CASSYTLGVSYNEQFF.

The rearrangement uses TRBV18 and TRBJ2-7; D possibly uses TRBD1 or TRBD2 (5 bases each). Trimming took 8 bases from V and 3 from J, leaving 20 bases between them. CDR3 length equals 15 residues. The germline V gene encodes CDR1 KGHSH and CDR2 LQKENI. CDR3 sequence (DNA): TGTGCCAGCAGCAGAGGGGACCATACGAACTACGAGCAGTACTTC. It specifies CASSRGDHTNYEQYF. The complete variable domain, with remaining parts taken from reference TRBV18 and TRBJ2-7, reads NAGVMQNPRHLVRRRGQEARLRCSPMKGHSHVYWYRQLPEEGLKFMVYLQKENIIDESGMPKERFSAEFPKEGPSILRIQQVVRGDSAAYFCASSRGDHTNYEQYFGPGTRLTVT.